Presented here are 9 T cell receptor beta chains from one specimen sequenced in a study of blood T cells in healthy people across ages. Alongside a J-beta primer mix, a sample-barcoded 5' primer served in a second PCR lasting about 7 to 11 cycles. TCRdb called the 5' RACE reads again in MiXCR, with one record for every CDR3 protein. The sample has 920,000 or so distinct CDR3 sequences; less than 50% are singletons. The source material was blood. The receptors stem from a woman aged 55-70 years in good health.

With regard to this clonotype: The germline gene is not matched at one end of the junction; a read error may be the cause. This chain joins TRBV10-3 and TRBJ2-3; tentatively, D is TRBD2 (5 bases). Germline CDR1 reads ENHRY; CDR2 reads SYGVKD. This CDR3 is 15 amino acids long. The CDR3 is CAISEAGIGTATQYF. The CDR3 DNA reads TGTGCCATCAGTGAGGCCGGGATTGGCACAGCTACGCAGTATTTT.

This clonotype was observed a handful of times. This chain uses TRBV24-1 with TRBJ2-7, with 8 positions matching TRBD1. This CDR3 is 16 amino acids long. The junction had 7 bases not matched to a gene; V was cut back by 2 bases and J by 2 bases. The germline gives CDR1 KGHDR, CDR2 SFDVKD. The CDR3 sequence is CATSDSGTGETYEQYF. The CDR3 nucleotides are TGTGCCACCAGTGATTCCGGGACAGGCGAGACCTACGAGCAGTACTTC.

The rearrangement links TRBV15 to TRBJ2-3; D unclear. Germline CDR1 LNHNV, CDR2 YYDKDF (reference sequence). V lost 0 bases and J lost 2, with 6 bases in between. This CDR3 has 14 amino acids. The CDR3 region is CATSRDLVTDTQYF. Written as DNA, the CDR3 is TGTGCCACCAGCAGAGATTTGGTCACAGATACGCAGTATTTT.

CDR3 loop: CAIGVYQETQYF. CDR3 nucleotide sequence: TGTGCCATCGGGGTGTACCAAGAGACCCAGTACTTC. V is TRBV6-1 and J is TRBJ2-5; TRBD2 is a possible D gene (5 bases). The germline gives CDR1 MNHNS, CDR2 SASEGT. V lost 10 bases and J lost 0, with 9 bases in between. The CDR3 length is 12 residues.

This chain uses TRBV30 with TRBJ1-4; D might be TRBD1 (5 bases). CDR3 length: 14 amino acids. Germline V gene data show CDR1 as GTSNPN and CDR2 as SVGIG (reference sequence). V lost 8 bases and J 4 bases, leaving 17 bases between the germline ends. The CDR3 loop reads CALFKGQGNEKLFF. CDR3 sequence (DNA): TGTGCCCTTTTTAAGGGGCAAGGTAATGAAAAACTGTTTTTT.

The chain is built from TRBV29-1 and TRBJ2-3; 8 bases match TRBD1. CDR3 length equals 15 residues. Trimming at V came to 2 bases and at J to 1 base, leaving 5 bases not matched to a gene. Germline V gene data show CDR1 as SQVTM and CDR2 as ANQGSEA. This CDR3 is CSVERSTGGTDTQYF. CDR3 DNA: TGCAGCGTTGAAAGGTCGACAGGGGGCACAGATACGCAGTATTTT.

V is TRBV20-1 and J is TRBJ2-7, with 10 bases fitting TRBD2. CDR1 is DFQATT, CDR2 SNEGSKA, per germline (reference sequence). The CDR3 loop spans 15 amino acids. The V gene end was trimmed by 5 bases and the J gene end by 3 bases; junction bases not matched to a gene: 10. CDR3 sequence (DNA): TGCAGTGCTGACCCTCGGACTAGCGGAGGCTACGAGCAGTACTTC. It translates to CSADPRTSGGYEQYF.

This clonotype appeared a few times. The CDR3 nucleotides read TGCGCCAGCAGCCGCTCCACGGCCAATAATTCACCCCTCCACTTT. Translation gives CASSRSTANNSPLHF. The chain recombines TRBV5-1 with TRBJ1-6; D call uncertain. V lost 4 bases to trimming and J lost 5 bases, with 13 bases between them. The CDR3 runs 15 residues. CDR1 and CDR2 from the germline V gene are SGHRS and YFSETQ.

The chain combines TRBV2 with TRBJ2-7; no clear D. CDR3 length: 13 amino acids. The V gene's germline CDR1 is SNHLY and CDR2 FYNNEI. Trimming left V 7 bases short and J 3 bases short, with 13 bases between. In DNA, the CDR3 is TGTGCCAGCATGAAGGACGGGCTCTACGAGCAGTACTTC. Translating gives CASMKDGLYEQYF. The whole variable domain, remainder taken from reference TRBV2 and TRBJ2-7, is EPEVTQTPSHQVTQMGQEVILRCVPISNHLYFYWYRQILGQKVEFLVSFYNNEISEKSEIFDDQFSVERPDGSNFTLKIRSTKLEDSAMYFCASMKDGLYEQYFGPGTRLTVT.